A selection of T cell receptor beta chains follows, all from one sample in a study of identical twins. TCRdb independently ran MiXCR on the 5' RACE reads; one entry per CDR3 protein. The data show about 700,000 distinct CDR3 sequences, with approximately 9% seen just once and roughly 0.9% held by the top ten. The sample also formed part of further work on yellow fever vaccine responses in identical twins.

Specimen: PBMCs. Receptors were obtained from a woman younger than 35 in good health. Both conserved end residues are trimmed from each CDR3. A D gene is named only where the DNA matches it firmly. Only part of the rows carry a size: once, few, many, or a class if the clone is expanded.

v_call: TRBV25-1; j_call: TRBJ1-3; d_call: -; clone_size: few; cdr3_aa: ASSESGLLLGNTIY
v_call: TRBV3-1; j_call: TRBJ2-5; d_call: TRBD2; clone_size: few; cdr3_aa: ASSQGGGARETQY
v_call: TRBV7-9; j_call: TRBJ2-2; d_call: TRBD1; clone_size: few; cdr3_aa: ASSYGRGLPGELF
v_call: TRBV5-1; j_call: TRBJ2-3; d_call: TRBD1; clone_size: many; cdr3_aa: ASSPGQTGRDTQY
v_call: TRBV20-1; j_call: TRBJ1-1; d_call: -; clone_size: few; cdr3_aa: SARTTGGVRNTEAF
v_call: TRBV2; j_call: TRBJ2-1; d_call: -; clone_size: -; cdr3_aa: ASIPGTYNEQF
v_call: TRBV20-1; j_call: TRBJ1-5; d_call: -; clone_size: once; cdr3_aa: SARAGSWGNQPQH
v_call: TRBV9; j_call: TRBJ1-1; d_call: -; clone_size: -; cdr3_aa: ASSVGMDTEAF
v_call: TRBV4-1; j_call: TRBJ2-5; d_call: TRBD2; clone_size: -; cdr3_aa: ASSQDLGAGEETQY
v_call: TRBV3-1; j_call: TRBJ2-2; d_call: TRBD2; clone_size: -; cdr3_aa: ATKPGGGTGELF
v_call: TRBV12-3/TRBV12-4; j_call: TRBJ1-5; d_call: -; clone_size: many; cdr3_aa: ASGPGQPQH
v_call: TRBV7-7; j_call: TRBJ2-5; d_call: -; clone_size: -; cdr3_aa: ASSEGTETQY
v_call: TRBV7-9; j_call: TRBJ1-5; d_call: -; clone_size: -; cdr3_aa: ASSQQRGQPQH
v_call: TRBV29-1; j_call: TRBJ1-2; d_call: -; clone_size: -; cdr3_aa: SVLGTEANYGYT
v_call: TRBV12-3/TRBV12-4; j_call: TRBJ2-3; d_call: TRBD2; clone_size: many; cdr3_aa: ASSFYAGGPDTQY
v_call: TRBV11-2; j_call: TRBJ2-3; d_call: TRBD2; clone_size: few; cdr3_aa: ATGPGTSGGARDTQY
v_call: TRBV5-1; j_call: TRBJ2-1; d_call: TRBD2; clone_size: -; cdr3_aa: ASSSSLTSGSYNEQF
v_call: TRBV14; j_call: TRBJ2-3; d_call: TRBD1; clone_size: few; cdr3_aa: ASSPPVGQAGDTQY
v_call: TRBV7-3; j_call: TRBJ2-2; d_call: TRBD1; clone_size: -; cdr3_aa: ASSSDRVLF
v_call: TRBV10-3; j_call: TRBJ2-3; d_call: -; clone_size: few; cdr3_aa: AISRDSWDFLFSSTDTQY
v_call: TRBV12-3/TRBV12-4; j_call: TRBJ2-7; d_call: TRBD2; clone_size: many; cdr3_aa: AVTSGRGEQY
v_call: TRBV29-1; j_call: TRBJ2-5; d_call: -; clone_size: -; cdr3_aa: SVPAWEETQY
v_call: TRBV7-9; j_call: TRBJ2-7; d_call: -; clone_size: many; cdr3_aa: ASSLGDISYEQY
v_call: TRBV29-1; j_call: TRBJ2-7; d_call: -; clone_size: -; cdr3_aa: SFLDWTYEQY
v_call: TRBV29-1; j_call: TRBJ2-5; d_call: -; clone_size: many; cdr3_aa: SVIDRPGGTQY
v_call: TRBV5-1; j_call: TRBJ2-1; d_call: TRBD2; clone_size: few; cdr3_aa: ASSLFVSGGHNEQF
v_call: TRBV7-9; j_call: TRBJ1-2; d_call: -; clone_size: -; cdr3_aa: ASSQSGTADGYT
v_call: TRBV2; j_call: TRBJ2-1; d_call: -; clone_size: many; cdr3_aa: ASVGSSYNEQF
v_call: TRBV29-1; j_call: TRBJ2-2; d_call: TRBD1; clone_size: many; cdr3_aa: SVSDRGAGELF
v_call: TRBV20-1; j_call: TRBJ1-2; d_call: -; clone_size: few; cdr3_aa: SAPTGLRDYGYT
v_call: TRBV29-1; j_call: TRBJ2-2; d_call: TRBD1; clone_size: -; cdr3_aa: SVQTGPGELF
v_call: TRBV20-1; j_call: TRBJ2-2; d_call: -; clone_size: -; cdr3_aa: SARDHTRSQGPLLTGELF
v_call: TRBV28; j_call: TRBJ2-2; d_call: -; clone_size: many; cdr3_aa: ASRSQGLDTGELF
v_call: TRBV9; j_call: TRBJ2-1; d_call: -; clone_size: few; cdr3_aa: ASSLRVVPPDNEQF
v_call: TRBV3-1; j_call: TRBJ2-5; d_call: TRBD2; clone_size: many; cdr3_aa: ASSQGLAGETQY
v_call: TRBV20-1; j_call: TRBJ2-5; d_call: -; clone_size: few; cdr3_aa: SARDSNGWGETQY
v_call: TRBV6-5; j_call: TRBJ2-5; d_call: -; clone_size: few; cdr3_aa: ASSYRRGALAETQY
v_call: TRBV10-3; j_call: TRBJ2-5; d_call: -; clone_size: many; cdr3_aa: AISETGRGGETQY
v_call: TRBV12-3/TRBV12-4; j_call: TRBJ2-3; d_call: -; clone_size: few; cdr3_aa: ASSSPPGPQQY
v_call: TRBV4-1; j_call: TRBJ2-5; d_call: TRBD2; clone_size: many; cdr3_aa: ASSPSLKLAGIQETQY
v_call: TRBV5-1; j_call: TRBJ2-2; d_call: -; clone_size: -; cdr3_aa: ASSSRTASGTGELF
v_call: TRBV29-1; j_call: TRBJ2-3; d_call: -; clone_size: few; cdr3_aa: SMTGSTDTQY